A single sample is the source of the 5 T cell receptor beta chains below, sequenced in a study of control samples from healthy donors and cancer patients. Sequencing used immunoSEQ multiplex PCR; TCRdb keeps in-frame clones, though not all of them. The data hold approximately 170,000 clones, with 85% to 90% observed a single time. The sequencing input was blood. The receptors originated from a woman in her 30s in good health.

The chain links TRBV18 to TRBJ1-6; D call uncertain. This CDR3 has 15 amino acids. The V and J ends lost 1 base and 14 bases respectively, with 18 bases between them. CDR1 is KGHSH, CDR2 LQKENI, per germline. The CDR3 nucleotides read TGTGCCAGCTCACCACGAGTTTCAGCCCTCGGAACCCTCCACTTT. Translation gives CASSPRVSALGTLHF.

This clone was observed a few times. This rearrangement joins TRBV4-1 to TRBJ1-5; no clear D. The CDR3 extends over 17 amino acids. Germline CDR1 MGHRA, CDR2 YSYEKL. The V and J ends lost 0 bases and 0 bases respectively, with 12 bases between them. The CDR3 loop reads CASSQDLVLYSNQPQHF. The CDR3, as DNA: TGCGCCAGCAGCCAAGATTTGGTCCTCTATAGCAATCAGCCCCAGCATTTT.

This clone was found once. V usage is TRBV4-2 and J usage is TRBJ2-3; possible D gene TRBD2, 6 bases. The V end was cut by 0 bases, the J end by 1 base, with 11 bases between. Germline-derived CDR1 and CDR2 are LGHNA and YNFKEQ. The length of the CDR3 is 16 residues. CDR3 bases: TGTGCCAGCAGCCAAGATCATCGCGGGGGCACAGATACGCAGTATTTT. Its translation is CASSQDHRGGTDTQYF.

This sequence joins TRBV24-1 and TRBJ2-7, with 8 bases identical to TRBD2. The CDR3 is made up of 14 amino acids. Germline V gene lookup returns CDR1 KGHDR and CDR2 SFDVKD. Unmatched junction bases numbered 7, after V lost 5 bases and J lost 5 bases. CDR3 coding DNA: TGTGCCACCAGTGCCAGCAGCGGGAGCGACGAGCAGTACTTC. Its translation: CATSASSGSDEQYF.

This chain links TRBV11-3 with TRBJ2-3; 8 positions agree with TRBD2. The CDR3 length is 17 residues. V lost 6 bases and J lost 0; bases outside the gene matches: 11. Germline CDR1 and CDR2: SGHNT and YENEEA. In nucleotides, the CDR3 is TGTGCCAGCAGTCAATCGGCGGGGGGACTTAGCACAGATACGCAGTATTTT. Protein sequence: CASSQSAGGLSTDTQYF.